This T cell receptor beta chain is from a study of blood T cell repertoires in COVID-19. This clone occurred once. Study processing details: Estimates of nucleated cell counts were drawn from the amplification of reference gene primers. This table comes from immunoSEQ multiplex PCR, and its TCRdb copy is limited to in-frame clones, with some not included. The V and J calls and clone size are taken from that table; D and trimming were inferred from the DNA. The sample shows 120,000 to 150,000 clones, approximately 80% of them seen only once. A PCR-confirmed or clinician-diagnosed COVID-19 case had contacted exposed participants within 2 weeks of entry. This CDR3 spans 15 amino acids. Germline CDR1 is SGDLS and CDR2 is YYNGEE. Trimming shortened V by 0 bases and J by 2 bases, and 9 bases separated the two germline ends.

The TCR was taken from a woman between 18 and 29 years old who had been exposed to COVID-19. The rearrangement joins TRBV9 to TRBJ2-1, with a tentative D call TRBD2 (6 bases). Sample: PBMCs or T cells enriched from blood (not recorded which). The CDR3 DNA sequence: TGTGCCAGCAGCGTAGGGGGCGGGGCCTACAATGAGCAGTTCTTC. Protein sequence: CASSVGGGAYNEQFF.